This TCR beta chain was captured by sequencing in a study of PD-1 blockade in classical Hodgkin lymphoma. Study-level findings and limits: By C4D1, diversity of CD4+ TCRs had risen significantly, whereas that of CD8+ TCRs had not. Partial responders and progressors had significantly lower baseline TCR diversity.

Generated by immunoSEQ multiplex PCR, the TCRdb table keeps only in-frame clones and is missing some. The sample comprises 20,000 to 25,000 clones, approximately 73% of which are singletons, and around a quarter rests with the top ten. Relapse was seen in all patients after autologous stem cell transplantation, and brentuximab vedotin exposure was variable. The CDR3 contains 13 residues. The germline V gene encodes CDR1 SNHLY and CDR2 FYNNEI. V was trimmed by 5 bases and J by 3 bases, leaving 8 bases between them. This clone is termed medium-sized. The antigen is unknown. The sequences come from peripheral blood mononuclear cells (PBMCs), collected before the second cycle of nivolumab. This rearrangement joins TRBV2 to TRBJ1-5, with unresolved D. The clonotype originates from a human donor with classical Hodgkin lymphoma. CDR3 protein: CASSKGDNQPQHF. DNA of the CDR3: TGTGCCAGCAGTAAAGGAGACAATCAGCCCCAGCATTTT.